This T cell receptor beta chain was profiled in a study of T cell changes during pregnancy in multiple sclerosis (dated by TCRdb to between 2018 and 2020). Background on the whole study: Changes in the T cell repertoire over the course of pregnancy were examined in this study in women with multiple sclerosis.

Libraries were constructed by the immunoSEQ multiplex PCR assay. This is the immuneACCESS table as TCRdb keeps it, with only in-frame sequences that have V and J called. A part of the clones is gone; compared with another copy, unresolved V genes explain less than half, and the rest is unexplained. Present in this sample are fewer than 65,000 clones, about 88% of which were seen just once. The ten largest clones take up 3% to 3.5% of the sample. As for this clone: Its antigen is unknown. One base away there is no much larger clone; base qualities are not given.

Trimming costs V 3 bases and J 2 bases, and their ends lie 14 bases apart. Spanning cysteine to phenylalanine, the CDR3 consists of 15 amino acids. Of the read, only the CDR3 DNA is kept; its 45 bases are in frame from base 1. The germline V gene gives CDR1 as SGDLS and CDR2 as YYNGEE. The source material was peripheral blood, sampled in the first trimester of pregnancy. The receptor chain draws on TRBV9 and TRBJ1-1; the D gene cannot be resolved reliably. The sequence derives from a female donor in good health, enrolled as a control in a pregnancy study. The CDR3: CASSAYRDLNTEAFF. The DNA sequence is given as TGTGCCAGCAGCGCTTACAGAGATTTAAACACTGAAGCTTTCTTT.